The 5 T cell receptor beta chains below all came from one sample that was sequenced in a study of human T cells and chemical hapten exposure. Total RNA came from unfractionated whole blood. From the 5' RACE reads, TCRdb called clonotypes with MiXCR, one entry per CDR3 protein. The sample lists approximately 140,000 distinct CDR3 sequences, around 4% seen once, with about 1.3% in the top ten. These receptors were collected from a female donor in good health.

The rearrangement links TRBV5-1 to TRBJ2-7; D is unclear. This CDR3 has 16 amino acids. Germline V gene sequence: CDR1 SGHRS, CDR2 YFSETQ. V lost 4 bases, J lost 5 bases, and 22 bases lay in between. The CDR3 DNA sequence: TGCGCCAGCAGCACGCTTATCATGCGTTCCGTCGACGAGCAGTACTTC. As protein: CASSTLIMRSVDEQYF.

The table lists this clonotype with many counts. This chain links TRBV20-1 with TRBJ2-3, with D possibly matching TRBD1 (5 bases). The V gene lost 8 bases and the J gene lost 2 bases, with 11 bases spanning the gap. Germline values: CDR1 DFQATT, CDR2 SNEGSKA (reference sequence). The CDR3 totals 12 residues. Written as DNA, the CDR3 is TGCAGTACACAGGCGAACACAGATACGCAGTATTTT. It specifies CSTQANTDTQYF.

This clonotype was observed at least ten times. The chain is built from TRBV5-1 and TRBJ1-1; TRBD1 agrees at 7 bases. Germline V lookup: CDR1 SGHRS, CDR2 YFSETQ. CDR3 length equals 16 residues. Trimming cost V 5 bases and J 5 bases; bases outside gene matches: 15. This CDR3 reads CASRVSGGEKGTEAFF. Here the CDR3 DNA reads TGCGCCAGCAGGGTTTCAGGGGGGGAAAAAGGAACTGAAGCTTTCTTT. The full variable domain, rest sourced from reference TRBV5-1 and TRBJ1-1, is KAGVTQTPRYLIKTRGQQVTLSCSPISGHRSVSWYQQTPGQGLQFLFEYFSETQRNKGNFPGRFSGRQFSNSRSEMNVSTLELGDSALYLCASRVSGGEKGTEAFFGQGTRLTVV.

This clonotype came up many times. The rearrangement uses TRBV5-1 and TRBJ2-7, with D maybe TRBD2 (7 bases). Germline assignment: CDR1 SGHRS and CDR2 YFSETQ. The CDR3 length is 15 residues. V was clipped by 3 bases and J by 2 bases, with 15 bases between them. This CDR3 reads CASSSGGGGTYEQYF. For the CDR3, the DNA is TGCGCCAGCAGCTCCGGGGGAGGGGGAACCTACGAGCAGTACTTC.

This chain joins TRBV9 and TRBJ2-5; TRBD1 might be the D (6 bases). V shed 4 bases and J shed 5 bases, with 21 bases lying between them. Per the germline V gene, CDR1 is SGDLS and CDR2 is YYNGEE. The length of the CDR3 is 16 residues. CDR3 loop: CASSRSLGGQGETQYF. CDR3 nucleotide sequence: TGTGCCAGCAGCCGGTCGCTAGGAGGTCAGGGGGAGACCCAGTACTTC.